This T cell receptor beta chain was sequenced during a study of cytomegalovirus exposure and HLA in healthy donors. The PCR contained 60 Vbeta and 13 Jbeta primers. Only in-frame clones appear in the TCRdb table, and some are missing; sequencing was by immunoSEQ multiplex PCR. Among some 100,000 clones, about 75% were seen once, and the ten largest hold 13% to 15%. The receptor was isolated from a male donor in good health and CMV-seropositive. The sample comprised PBMCs.

For the CDR3, the DNA is TGTGCCAGCAGCTTAGGCCCCGACAATGAGCAGTTCTTC. Its protein is CASSLGPDNEQFF. The chain recombines TRBV13 with TRBJ2-1; D unclear. CDR1 PRHDT and CDR2 FYEKMQ come from the germline V gene (reference sequence). This CDR3 has 13 amino acids. V was cut by 0 bases and J by 5 bases, with 5 bases left in between.